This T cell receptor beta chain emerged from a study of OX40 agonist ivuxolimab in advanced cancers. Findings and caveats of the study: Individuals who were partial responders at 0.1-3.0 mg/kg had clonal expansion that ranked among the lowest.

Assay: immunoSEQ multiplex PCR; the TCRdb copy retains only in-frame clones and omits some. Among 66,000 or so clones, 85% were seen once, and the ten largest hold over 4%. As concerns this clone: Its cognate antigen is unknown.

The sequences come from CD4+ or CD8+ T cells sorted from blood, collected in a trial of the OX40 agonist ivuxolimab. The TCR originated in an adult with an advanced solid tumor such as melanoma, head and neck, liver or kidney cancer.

CDR3 bases: TGTGCCAGTGCCCGGGTCCTTGGGGAGACCCAGTACTTC. It specifies CASARVLGETQYF. The rearrangement links TRBV19 to TRBJ2-5; the D is unclear. V was trimmed by 8 bases and J by 5 bases, leaving 15 bases between them. The CDR3 has 13 residues. Germline V gene data show CDR1 as LNHDA and CDR2 as SQIVND (reference sequence).